This T cell receptor (beta chain) was identified during a study of T cell changes during pregnancy in multiple sclerosis. Germline V gene sequence: CDR1 SGDLS, CDR2 YYNGEE. Trimming took 1 base from V and 7 from J, leaving 12 bases between them. The CDR3 contains 13 residues. Sequencing used immunoSEQ multiplex PCR; TCRdb keeps in-frame clones, though not all of them. The table records some 50,000 clones, 80% to 95% of them present only once. Sequencing was performed on peripheral blood, taken after pregnancy. This chain uses TRBV9 with TRBJ2-7, with D tentatively TRBD2 (7 bases). The TCR originated in a female donor with multiple sclerosis, enrolled in a pregnancy study. CDR3 residues: CASSVRGGGEQYF. For the CDR3, the DNA is TGTGCCAGCAGCGTAAGGGGAGGGGGAGAGCAGTACTTC.